These 3 T cell receptor beta chains were all obtained from the same sample, sequenced in a study of blood T cell repertoires in COVID-19. TCRdb keeps only in-frame clones here, not all; method: immunoSEQ multiplex PCR. The sample includes approximately 360,000 clones, more than 70% of them seen just once. Sequencing was carried out using PBMCs or T cells enriched from blood (not recorded which). Receptors were obtained from a man aged 35 to 55 in a cohort exposed to, infected with or recovered from COVID-19 (not recorded which).

The chain employs TRBV25-1 and TRBJ2-3; the D gene is possibly TRBD1 (6 bases). V lost 6 bases to trimming and J lost 0 bases, with 10 bases between them. The CDR3 consists of 14 residues. Germline CDR1 MGHDK, CDR2 SYGVNS. CDR3 sequence: CASSSDRSTDTQYF. DNA for the CDR3: TGTGCCAGCAGCTCTGACAGGAGCACAGATACGCAGTATTTT. Supplemented by reference TRBV25-1 and TRBJ2-3, the full variable domain reads EADIYQTPRYLVIGTGKKITLECSQTMGHDKMYWYQQDPGMELHLIHYSYGVNSTEKGDLSSESTVSRIRTEHFPLTLESARPSHTSQYLCASSSDRSTDTQYFGPGTRLTVL.

The chain carries TRBV5-1 and TRBJ1-4; D not certain. CDR3 length equals 15 residues. The V gene lost 0 bases and the J gene lost 8 bases, with 14 bases spanning the gap. CDR1 is SGHRS, CDR2 YFSETQ, per germline. The CDR3 nucleotides read TGCGCCAGCAGCTTGGCCTCCCATCCGGGGGAAAAACTGTTTTTT. This encodes CASSLASHPGEKLFF.

This sequence joins TRBV27 and TRBJ1-2; 7 positions match TRBD1. V lost 6 bases and J lost 1; bases outside the gene matches: 5. From germline, CDR1 is MNHEY and CDR2 SMNVEV (reference sequence). This CDR3 has 14 residues. CDR3 loop: CASSRDSLNYGYTF. The CDR3 DNA follows: TGTGCCAGCAGCCGGGACAGCCTTAACTATGGCTACACCTTC.